These 17 T cell receptor beta chains were all obtained from the same sample, sequenced in a study of beta chain features in type 1 diabetes. Isolated RNA was reverse transcribed in full, so expressed TCRB transcripts were sequenced. Profiled with immunoSEQ multiplex PCR; TCRdb holds only in-frame clones, not every one. The sample includes over 150,000 clones, 7.8% of them seen just once. What these receptors recognize is not known. General study points: TCRB CDR3s from Type 1 diabetes patients were moderately but significantly shorter in all four CD4+ subsets.

Sequenced: central memory CD4+ T cells from blood. All receptors come from a woman aged 40 to 50 with type 1 diabetes.

J is TRBJ2-2 and V is TRBV11-2, with 9 nucleotides matching TRBD2. This CDR3 comprises 14 residues. V was clipped by 5 bases and J by 5 bases; unmatched bases: 3. In germline, CDR1 is SGHAT, CDR2 FQNNGV. The CDR3 loop reads CASSQTSGTGELFF. The CDR3 DNA sequence: TGTGCCAGCAGCCAGACTAGCGGAACCGGGGAGCTGTTTTTT. Combining the CDR3 with reference TRBV11-2 and TRBJ2-2 gives the whole variable domain EAGVAQSPRYKIIEKRQSVAFWCNPISGHATLYWYQQILGQGPKLLIQFQNNGVVDDSQLPKDRFSAERLKGVDSTLKIQPAKLEDSAVYLCASSQTSGTGELFFGEGSRLTVL.

The chain carries TRBV2 and TRBJ2-1; TRBD1 matches 8 bases. The J segment lost 6 bases and the V segment lost 7 bases, leaving 5 bases of the junction unmatched. This CDR3 contains 13 residues. Germline lookup yields CDR1 SNHLY and CDR2 FYNNEI. The CDR3, as DNA: TGTGCCAGCACTAAAGACAGGGGCAATGAGCAGTTCTTC. Translating it yields CASTKDRGNEQFF.

The chain has TRBV20-1 and TRBJ2-7; D perhaps matches TRBD2 (6 bases). V was trimmed by 3 bases and J by 7 bases, leaving 10 bases between them. Germline V CDR1 and CDR2: DFQATT, SNEGSKA (reference sequence). The CDR3 consists of 11 residues. The CDR3 loop reads CSASRREEQYF. CDR3 DNA: TGCAGTGCTAGTAGGAGGGAAGAGCAGTACTTC.

This clone was seen a handful of times. The chain recombines TRBV9 with TRBJ2-1, with TRBD2 matching 11 bases. The ends lost 5 bases at V and 5 bases at J; junction bases unmatched: 12. Germline V lookup: CDR1 SGDLS, CDR2 YYNGEE. This CDR3 spans 17 amino acids. The CDR3 nucleotides read TGTGCCAGCAGAGGAGGACTAGCGGGCCGGGGCGACAATGAGCAGTTCTTC. Encoded protein: CASRGGLAGRGDNEQFF.

The chain combines TRBV9 with TRBJ1-1; TRBD1 aligns across 7 bases. Per the germline V gene, CDR1 is SGDLS and CDR2 is YYNGEE. The CDR3 sequence is 13 residues long. J gave up 4 bases and V 4 bases, and 4 bases lay outside the gene matches. CDR3 sequence: CASSPPGGTEAFF. The CDR3 DNA follows: TGTGCCAGCAGCCCCCCAGGGGGCACTGAAGCTTTCTTT.

This clone was seen more than once but under ten times. The chain uses TRBV6-5 and TRBJ2-5, with 8 bases aligning to TRBD2. TRBJ2-7 matches the DNA end more closely, so the J call is doubtful. CDR1 and CDR2 from the germline V gene are MNHEY and SVGAGI. The CDR3 runs to 14 residues. The CDR3: CASSPGGTANEQYF. CDR3 in DNA: TGTGCCAGCAGTCCGGGAGGGACGGCGAACGAGCAGTACTTC.

The J gene is TRBJ2-5, the V gene TRBV19; the D gene is possibly TRBD1 (5 bases). Germline V CDR1 and CDR2: LNHDA, SQIVND (reference sequence). This CDR3 contains 16 residues. The V and J ends lost 1 base and 1 base respectively, with 13 bases between them. Here the CDR3 DNA reads TGTGCCAGTAGTATAGGGCGACAGCCGATCCAAGAGACCCAGTACTTC. Amino acid sequence: CASSIGRQPIQETQYF.

A few counts support this clone. CDR3 protein: CASSLRTGRAGELFF. The CDR3 DNA reads as TGTGCCAGCAGCTTAAGGACAGGGCGCGCCGGGGAGCTGTTTTTT. V and J are TRBV5-4 and TRBJ2-2, with 8 nucleotides matching TRBD1. CDR3 length equals 15 residues. The ends lost 2 bases at V and 6 bases at J; junction bases unmatched: 6. Germline CDR1 reads SGHNT; CDR2 reads YYREEE (reference sequence).

This clone was observed a handful of times. The chain employs TRBV5-4 and TRBJ2-2; 10 bases align to TRBD2. This CDR3 region has 15 residues. V lost 5 bases to trimming and J lost 8 bases; unmatched junction nucleotides: 9. The V gene's germline CDR1 is SGHNT and CDR2 YYREEE (reference sequence). Here the CDR3 reads CASRPGLAKEGELFF. DNA for the CDR3: TGTGCCAGCAGGCCGGGACTAGCGAAAGAAGGGGAGCTGTTTTTT.

The chain carries TRBV7-2 and TRBJ2-5; no firm D call. Germline loops: CDR1 SGHTA, CDR2 FQGNSA. Trimming took off 3 bases at V and 4 bases at J, with 3 bases between the two ends. This CDR3 has 11 residues. The CDR3 nucleotides read TGTGCCAGCAGCTTTAGAGAGACCCAGTACTTC. Its protein product is CASSFRETQYF.

This sequence joins TRBV6-6 and TRBJ2-7; the D gene is possibly TRBD1 (6 bases). The germline V gene encodes CDR1 MNHNY and CDR2 SVGAGI (reference sequence). This CDR3 has 14 amino acids. The V end lost 4 bases, the J end lost 4 bases, and 14 bases lay between the germline ends. The CDR3 bases are TGTGCCAGCAGTTGGGCCAGGGGCGATTACGAGCAGTACTTC. This gives the protein CASSWARGDYEQYF.

The chain combines TRBV29-1 with TRBJ1-1, with 9 bases identical to TRBD1. Trimming at V came to 1 base and at J to 3 bases, leaving 6 bases not matched to a gene. CDR3 length equals 15 residues. The germline gives CDR1 SQVTM, CDR2 ANQGSEA. The CDR3: CSVEGTQGADTEAFF. The CDR3 region has the DNA TGCAGCGTTGAAGGAACACAGGGGGCTGACACTGAAGCTTTCTTT. Filled out from reference TRBV29-1 and TRBJ1-1, the complete variable domain reads SAVISQKPSRDICQRGTSLTIQCQVDSQVTMMFWYRQQPGQSLTLIATANQGSEATYESGFVIDKFPISRPNLTFSTLTVSNMSPEDSSIYLCSVEGTQGADTEAFFGQGTRLTVV.

The chain uses TRBV10-3 and TRBJ2-7; 7 bases fit TRBD1. The CDR3 length is 14 residues. With V trimmed by 6 bases and J by 4 bases, 9 bases remained unmatched. Germline V lookup: CDR1 ENHRY, CDR2 SYGVKD. The CDR3 sequence: CAIRGTADSYEQYF. CDR3 in DNA: TGTGCCATCAGGGGGACAGCCGACTCGTACGAGCAGTACTTC.

There are a few counts of this clone. The chain uses TRBV30 and TRBJ2-2; TRBD2 agrees at 10 bases. The V and J ends lost 3 bases and 1 base, in that order; junction bases with no gene match: 5. Germline V CDR1 and CDR2: GTSNPN, SVGIG (reference sequence). The CDR3 loop spans 16 amino acids. The CDR3 spells CAWRETSGMNTGELFF. CDR3 sequence (DNA): TGTGCCTGGAGGGAAACTAGCGGGATGAACACCGGGGAGCTGTTTTTT.

This clone occurred a few times. This chain links TRBV27 with TRBJ2-5, with TRBD2 identical over 7 bases. Per germline, CDR1 MNHEY and CDR2 SMNVEV (reference sequence). With V trimmed by 3 bases and J by 7 bases, 8 bases remained unmatched. The CDR3 totals 14 residues. The CDR3 loop reads CASSLTGGTGTQYF. The CDR3 coding sequence is TGTGCCAGCAGTTTGACGGGAGGCACGGGGACCCAGTACTTC.

The J gene is TRBJ2-2, the V gene TRBV5-4; tentatively, D is TRBD1 (6 bases). The ends were cut back, 4 bases at V and 0 bases at J, with 16 bases in the middle. The CDR3 has 17 residues. Germline-derived CDR1 and CDR2 are SGHNT and YYREEE (reference sequence). CDR3 nucleotide sequence: TGTGCCAGCAGCCGTAGCCCGGGACAATCGAACACCGGGGAGCTGTTTTTT. Translating it yields CASSRSPGQSNTGELFF.

The V gene is TRBV4-3, the J gene TRBJ1-2; TRBD1 might be the D (5 bases). Germline CDR1 and CDR2: LGHNA and YSLEER. The CDR3 spans 15 residues. Trimming took 3 bases from V and 0 from J, leaving 11 bases between them. The CDR3 DNA is TGCGCCAGCAGCCACCAATCAGGGTCTAACTATGGCTACACCTTC. As protein: CASSHQSGSNYGYTF.